The source of this T cell receptor beta chain is a study of neurological immune-mediated disorders. Where libraries were unsorted, they were derived from 2 million PBMCs stored at -80 degrees C. Many counts were recorded for this clonotype. As yet, its antigen is unknown. With 10-nucleotide random UMIs included, cDNA was synthesized by 5'RACE. From the 5' RACE reads, TCRdb called clonotypes with MiXCR, one entry per CDR3 protein. The sample lists more than 15,000 distinct CDR3 sequences; roughly 14% were seen once. The CDR3 sequence is 14 residues long. Looked up from germline, CDR1 is WSHSY and CDR2 is SAAADI. The trim removed 2 bases at V and 8 bases at J, leaving 6 bases unmatched. Study-wide results and caveats: The study found no CDR3 amino acid sequences shared by expanded clones across subjects, suggesting private repertoires in all groups.

The specimen was PBMCs. This rearrangement joins TRBV10-2 to TRBJ1-2, with 9 bases fitting TRBD1. The sequence derives from a man aged 55 to 70 with HTLV-1-associated myelopathy (HAM/TSP). The CDR3 nucleotides are TGCGCCAGCAGTGAGACCCGGACAGGGGAAGGCTACACCTTC. This sequence encodes CASSETRTGEGYTF.